The 24 T cell receptor beta chains in this list originate from one sample, sequenced in a study of blood T cell repertoires in COVID-19. The table came from immunoSEQ multiplex PCR; TCRdb's copy has only in-frame clones and leaves some out. Of 200,000 to 250,000 clones in the sample, 80% to 95% were seen once. Input material: peripheral blood. These receptors came from a man in his 60s with COVID-19, enrolled during active disease.

V gene TRBV2 combines with J gene TRBJ2-3; TRBD1 aligns across 9 bases. Germline CDR1 SNHLY, CDR2 FYNNEI. V shed 1 base and J 4 bases; nucleotides not matched to a gene: 3. CDR3 size: 15 residues. DNA of the CDR3: TGTGCCAGCAGTGAAGGGGGACAGGGCGCAGATACGCAGTATTTT. Protein: CASSEGGQGADTQYF.

This rearrangement joins TRBV3-1 (or the pseudogene TRBV3-2) to TRBJ1-3; possible D gene TRBD1, 5 bases. Per the germline V gene, CDR1 is LGHDT and CDR2 is YNNKEL (reference sequence). Trimming stripped 1 base from V and 5 bases from J, with 18 bases between. There are 17 residues in the CDR3. The CDR3, as DNA: TGTGCCAGCAGCCAAGTTGCAGGGAATGGTCTGAGAAACACCATATATTTT. Its translation is CASSQVAGNGLRNTIYF.

The V gene is TRBV6-5, the J gene TRBJ1-2, with TRBD1 matching 7 bases. The CDR3 covers 12 residues. Germline trimming cut 5 bases from V and 8 bases from J; bases unmatched to any gene: 5. From germline, CDR1 is MNHEY and CDR2 SVGAGI. The CDR3 DNA reads as TGTGCCAGCAGTAGCCGACAGGGAGGCTACACCTTC. Translating it yields CASSSRQGGYTF.

This clone is a singleton in its sample. This sequence joins TRBV7-9 and TRBJ2-3; D might be TRBD2 (6 bases). CDR1 and CDR2 (germline): SEHNR, FQNEAQ (reference sequence). This CDR3 is built from 15 residues. V was pared by 1 base and J by 1 base, with 9 bases between. The CDR3 reads CASSLESSGTDTQYF. CDR3 in DNA: TGTGCCAGCAGCTTAGAGTCTAGCGGCACAGATACGCAGTATTTT.

The chain is built from TRBV7-2 and TRBJ1-5; 10 bases are a match to TRBD1. After removal of 2 bases from V and 4 bases from J, the junction contained 5 bases not matched to a gene. The CDR3 runs to 16 residues. The V gene's germline CDR1 is SGHTA and CDR2 FQGNSA. The CDR3 sequence: CASSLHGTGVNQPQHF. The CDR3 DNA reads as TGTGCCAGCAGCTTACATGGGACAGGGGTAAATCAGCCCCAGCATTTT.

J is TRBJ2-4 and V is TRBV5-8; D ambiguous. CDR1 SGHTS and CDR2 YDEGEE come from the germline V gene. The CDR3 totals 16 residues. The V end lost 0 bases, the J end lost 2 bases, and 12 bases lay between the germline ends. The DNA of the CDR3 is TGTGCCAGCAGCTTGGGACATCGAGCACCCAAAAACATTCAGTACTTC. Amino acid sequence: CASSLGHRAPKNIQYF.

The CDR3 protein is CASSPGLRGLGYNEQFF. The CDR3 DNA reads as TGCGCCAGCAGCCCGGGACTTCGGGGGTTGGGTTACAATGAGCAGTTCTTC. The chain links TRBV5-1 to TRBJ2-1, with D tentatively TRBD2 (6 bases). Germline V gene sequence: CDR1 SGHRS, CDR2 YFSETQ. This CDR3 is built from 17 residues. V lost 4 bases, J lost 4 bases, and 21 bases lay in between.

The genes are TRBV9 and TRBJ2-2; 8 nucleotides align to TRBD2. The V segment lost 3 bases and the J segment 5 bases; nucleotides outside the gene matches: 6. CDR1 and CDR2 from the germline V gene are SGDLS and YYNGEE. The CDR3 has 15 amino acids. The CDR3 DNA reads as TGTGCCAGCAGCGAACGGGAGGGGTTTACCGGGGAGCTGTTTTTT. It codes for CASSEREGFTGELFF.

This sequence joins TRBV5-1 and TRBJ2-7; TRBD1 matches 11 bases. In germline, CDR1 is SGHRS, CDR2 YFSETQ. V shed 5 bases and J 3 bases; nucleotides not matched to a gene: 19. This CDR3 region has 19 residues. CDR3 amino acids: CASSWGRDRGTREVYEQYF. The CDR3 DNA sequence: TGCGCCAGCAGTTGGGGCCGGGACAGGGGGACTAGAGAAGTCTACGAGCAGTACTTC.

The V and J genes are TRBV19 and TRBJ2-1; 7 bases map to TRBD2. This CDR3 contains 14 residues. The germline V gene has CDR1 LNHDA and CDR2 SQIVND (reference sequence). V dropped 7 bases and J dropped 6; count of bases not matched to a gene: 9. Here the CDR3 reads CASKAAGVSNEQFF. CDR3 in DNA: TGTGCCAGTAAAGCGGCGGGAGTTAGCAATGAGCAGTTCTTC.

This chain links TRBV14 with TRBJ2-7, with 10 bases lining up with TRBD2. The CDR3 sequence is 19 residues long. After removal of 0 bases from V and 0 bases from J, the junction contained 11 bases not matched to a gene. CDR1 is SGHDN and CDR2 is FVKESK in the germline V gene. The CDR3 region has the DNA TGTGCCAGCAGCCAAGAGGGAATAGCGGGAGGTCCAAGCTCCTACGAGCAGTACTTC. It encodes CASSQEGIAGGPSSYEQYF. Based on the CDR3 plus reference TRBV14 and TRBJ2-7, the full variable domain is EAGVTQFPSHSVIEKGQTVTLRCDPISGHDNLYWYRRVMGKEIKFLLHFVKESKQDESGMPNNRFLAERTGGTYSTLKVQPAELEDSGVYFCASSQEGIAGGPSSYEQYFGPGTRLTVT.

As to this clone: This CDR3 is also generated by other DNA sequences in the sample. The chain recombines TRBV5-1 with TRBJ2-7; no definite D call. The CDR3 loop spans 13 amino acids. Trimming left V 0 bases short and J 3 bases short, with 7 bases between. CDR1 and CDR2 (germline): SGHRS, YFSETQ. CDR3 bases: TGCGCCAGCAGCTTGGGGCAGTTCTACGAGCAGTACTTC. Protein product: CASSLGQFYEQYF. The full variable domain, its missing parts supplied by reference TRBV5-1 and TRBJ2-7, is KAGVTQTPRYLIKTRGQQVTLSCSPISGHRSVSWYQQTPGQGLQFLFEYFSETQRNKGNFPGRFSGRQFSNSRSEMNVSTLELGDSALYLCASSLGQFYEQYFGPGTRLTVT.

J is TRBJ2-6 and V is TRBV28, with TRBD1 as a possible D gene (5 bases). This CDR3 is 15 amino acids long. The V gene's germline CDR1 is MDHEN and CDR2 SYDVKM. The V gene lost 2 bases and the J gene lost 1 base, with 6 bases spanning the gap. CDR3 in DNA: TGTGCCAGCAGTTTACAGGGTTCTGGGGCCAACGTCCTGACTTTC. This gives the protein CASSLQGSGANVLTF.

The chain joins TRBV27 to TRBJ2-5; TRBD1 might be the D (6 bases). V lost 7 bases and J 1 base, leaving 13 bases between the germline ends. CDR1 MNHEY and CDR2 SMNVEV come from the germline V gene (reference sequence). The CDR3 loop spans 14 amino acids. The CDR3 protein is CASKGVVTQETQYF. CDR3 nucleotide sequence: TGTGCCAGCAAGGGGGTGGTTACCCAAGAGACCCAGTACTTC.

V usage is TRBV7-2 and J usage is TRBJ1-5; the match to TRBD1 covers 10 bases. The J segment lost 0 bases and the V segment lost 0 bases, leaving 2 bases of the junction unmatched. Germline values: CDR1 SGHTA, CDR2 FQGNSA. The CDR3 is 17 residues long. CDR3 nucleotides: TGTGCCAGCAGCTTAGCTGGGACAGGGGTTAGCAATCAGCCCCAGCATTTT. Amino acids: CASSLAGTGVSNQPQHF.

The gene calls are TRBV19 and TRBJ1-2; D unclear. Germline V gene data show CDR1 as LNHDA and CDR2 as SQIVND (reference sequence). V was cut by 4 bases and J by 2 bases, with 20 bases left in between. The CDR3 totals 17 residues. Written as DNA, the CDR3 is TGTGCCAGTAGTACCTACTTGCCACCTGCCACCAACTATGGCTACACCTTC. Its protein product is CASSTYLPPATNYGYTF.

The chain employs TRBV11-2 and TRBJ2-2; 10 bases match TRBD2. Germline loops: CDR1 SGHAT, CDR2 FQNNGV. The CDR3 has 15 amino acids. After removal of 5 bases from V and 5 bases from J, the junction contained 5 bases not matched to a gene. For the CDR3, the DNA is TGTGCCAGCAGCACCCGTAGCGGGGGGACCGGGGAGCTGTTTTTT. It codes for CASSTRSGGTGELFF.

As regards this clone: Other DNA sequences within the sample encode an identical CDR3. This rearrangement joins TRBV4-3 to TRBJ1-6; D ambiguous. The CDR3 loop spans 13 amino acids. Germline-derived CDR1 and CDR2 are LGHNA and YSLEER. The V and J ends lost 0 bases and 9 bases respectively, with 6 bases between them. The CDR3, as DNA: TGCGCCAGCAGCCAAGATCGGGGTTCACCCCTCCACTTT. It codes for CASSQDRGSPLHF.

About this clone itself: One junction end disagrees with the germline gene, perhaps due to a read error. This sequence joins TRBV7-7 and TRBJ2-3; 10 nucleotides match TRBD2. The CDR3 is 15 amino acids. Germline CDR1 is SSHAT and CDR2 is FNYEAQ (reference sequence). CDR3 loop: CASSETSGVTDTQYF. CDR3 nucleotides: TGTGCTAGCAGTGAAACTAGCGGGGTTACAGATACGCAGTATTTT.

The chain joins TRBV5-1 to TRBJ2-1, with 7 bases aligning to TRBD2. The V gene's germline CDR1 is SGHRS and CDR2 YFSETQ. The V gene end was trimmed by 4 bases and the J gene end by 1 base; junction bases not matched to a gene: 8. CDR3 size: 16 residues. CDR3 sequence (DNA): TGCGCCAGCAGCCGTCAAAGCGGGGTGTCCTACAATGAGCAGTTCTTC. Its protein is CASSRQSGVSYNEQFF. Full variable domain (missing parts from reference TRBV5-1 and TRBJ2-1): KAGVTQTPRYLIKTRGQQVTLSCSPISGHRSVSWYQQTPGQGLQFLFEYFSETQRNKGNFPGRFSGRQFSNSRSEMNVSTLELGDSALYLCASSRQSGVSYNEQFFGPGTRLTVL.

This clone was seen once. The chain is built from TRBV5-6 and TRBJ2-2; a weak D match, TRBD1 (8 bases). Germline CDR1 and CDR2: SGHDT and YYEEEE. This CDR3 region has 16 residues. The germline V and J ends were trimmed by 2 bases and 4 bases, with 15 bases remaining between them. CDR3 DNA: TGTGCCAGCAGCTTTCCGACAGGGGAGGGCACCGGGGAGCTGTTTTTT. Its protein product is CASSFPTGEGTGELFF.

The CDR3 spells CASSFRTGGDYEAFF. CDR3 nucleotides: TGTGCCAGCAGCTTTCGGACAGGCGGAGACTATGAAGCTTTCTTT. V gene TRBV7-9 combines with J gene TRBJ1-1; 7 nucleotides match TRBD1. Germline V gene sequence: CDR1 SEHNR, CDR2 FQNEAQ (reference sequence). This CDR3 has 15 residues. V gave up 3 bases and J gave up 7 bases; unmatched junction bases: 11.

This clone was seen only once. The genes are TRBV21-1 and TRBJ2-1; TRBD1 was called by the table and not checked on the DNA. TRBV21-1 is a pseudogene. The CDR3 totals 18 residues. The chain's CDR3 is CASSRGQGGDCSYNEQFF. Here the CDR3 DNA reads TGTGCCAGCAGCAGAGGACAGGGTGGAGATTGCTCCTACAATGAGCAGTTCTTC.

This rearrangement joins TRBV6-2 or TRBV6-3 to TRBJ2-3; 9 bases agree with TRBD2. Germline assignment: CDR1 MNHEY and CDR2 SVGEGT. V trimming: 2 bases; J trimming: 3 bases; junction bases outside the gene matches: 6. CDR3 length: 16 residues. The CDR3 DNA sequence: TGTGCCAGCAGTTACCGGGTAGCGGGAGTGACAGATACGCAGTATTTT. Protein sequence: CASSYRVAGVTDTQYF.